This TCR beta chain was recorded in a study of patients and donors after allogeneic stem cell transplantation (dated by TCRdb to 2020 to 2021). The library was produced with RT-PCR. The sequencer listed for this sample is NextSeq 550. TCRdb reprocessed the public reads (quality trimming at Q25 with fastp, clone calling with MiXCR) and kept in-frame beta chains. Identical CDR3 proteins give one entry, which carries the most common genes and DNA. The sample contains 200,000 to 250,000 distinct CDR3 sequences, about 14% of them found a single time. The leading ten clones occupy 9.5% to 13% of the sample. A note on this clonotype: Its antigen specificity is not known. No base-level quality is on record; no much larger clone is a single base apart.

The sample comprised blood, either unsorted or a sorted T cell fraction (not recorded which). This TCR came from a human donor who was either an allogeneic HSCT recipient or a stem cell or donor lymphocyte infusion donor (not recorded which). It is not recorded whose cells these are; they may come from a transplant donor.

The CDR3 has the sequence CASSQEAPVFLNTEAFF. The DNA sequence is TGCGCCAGCAGCCAAGAGGCCCCGGTTTTTCTGAACACTGAAGCTTTCTTT. Rearrangement joined TRBV4-3 to TRBJ1-1; no confident D gene assignment can be made. CDR1 and CDR2, per the germline V gene, are LGHNA and YSLEER. The germline ends are 14 bases apart after V is trimmed by 0 bases and J by 0 bases. From the cysteine up to the phenylalanine, the CDR3 has a length of 17 residues. Only the CDR3 DNA stays, 51 bases, in frame from base 1.